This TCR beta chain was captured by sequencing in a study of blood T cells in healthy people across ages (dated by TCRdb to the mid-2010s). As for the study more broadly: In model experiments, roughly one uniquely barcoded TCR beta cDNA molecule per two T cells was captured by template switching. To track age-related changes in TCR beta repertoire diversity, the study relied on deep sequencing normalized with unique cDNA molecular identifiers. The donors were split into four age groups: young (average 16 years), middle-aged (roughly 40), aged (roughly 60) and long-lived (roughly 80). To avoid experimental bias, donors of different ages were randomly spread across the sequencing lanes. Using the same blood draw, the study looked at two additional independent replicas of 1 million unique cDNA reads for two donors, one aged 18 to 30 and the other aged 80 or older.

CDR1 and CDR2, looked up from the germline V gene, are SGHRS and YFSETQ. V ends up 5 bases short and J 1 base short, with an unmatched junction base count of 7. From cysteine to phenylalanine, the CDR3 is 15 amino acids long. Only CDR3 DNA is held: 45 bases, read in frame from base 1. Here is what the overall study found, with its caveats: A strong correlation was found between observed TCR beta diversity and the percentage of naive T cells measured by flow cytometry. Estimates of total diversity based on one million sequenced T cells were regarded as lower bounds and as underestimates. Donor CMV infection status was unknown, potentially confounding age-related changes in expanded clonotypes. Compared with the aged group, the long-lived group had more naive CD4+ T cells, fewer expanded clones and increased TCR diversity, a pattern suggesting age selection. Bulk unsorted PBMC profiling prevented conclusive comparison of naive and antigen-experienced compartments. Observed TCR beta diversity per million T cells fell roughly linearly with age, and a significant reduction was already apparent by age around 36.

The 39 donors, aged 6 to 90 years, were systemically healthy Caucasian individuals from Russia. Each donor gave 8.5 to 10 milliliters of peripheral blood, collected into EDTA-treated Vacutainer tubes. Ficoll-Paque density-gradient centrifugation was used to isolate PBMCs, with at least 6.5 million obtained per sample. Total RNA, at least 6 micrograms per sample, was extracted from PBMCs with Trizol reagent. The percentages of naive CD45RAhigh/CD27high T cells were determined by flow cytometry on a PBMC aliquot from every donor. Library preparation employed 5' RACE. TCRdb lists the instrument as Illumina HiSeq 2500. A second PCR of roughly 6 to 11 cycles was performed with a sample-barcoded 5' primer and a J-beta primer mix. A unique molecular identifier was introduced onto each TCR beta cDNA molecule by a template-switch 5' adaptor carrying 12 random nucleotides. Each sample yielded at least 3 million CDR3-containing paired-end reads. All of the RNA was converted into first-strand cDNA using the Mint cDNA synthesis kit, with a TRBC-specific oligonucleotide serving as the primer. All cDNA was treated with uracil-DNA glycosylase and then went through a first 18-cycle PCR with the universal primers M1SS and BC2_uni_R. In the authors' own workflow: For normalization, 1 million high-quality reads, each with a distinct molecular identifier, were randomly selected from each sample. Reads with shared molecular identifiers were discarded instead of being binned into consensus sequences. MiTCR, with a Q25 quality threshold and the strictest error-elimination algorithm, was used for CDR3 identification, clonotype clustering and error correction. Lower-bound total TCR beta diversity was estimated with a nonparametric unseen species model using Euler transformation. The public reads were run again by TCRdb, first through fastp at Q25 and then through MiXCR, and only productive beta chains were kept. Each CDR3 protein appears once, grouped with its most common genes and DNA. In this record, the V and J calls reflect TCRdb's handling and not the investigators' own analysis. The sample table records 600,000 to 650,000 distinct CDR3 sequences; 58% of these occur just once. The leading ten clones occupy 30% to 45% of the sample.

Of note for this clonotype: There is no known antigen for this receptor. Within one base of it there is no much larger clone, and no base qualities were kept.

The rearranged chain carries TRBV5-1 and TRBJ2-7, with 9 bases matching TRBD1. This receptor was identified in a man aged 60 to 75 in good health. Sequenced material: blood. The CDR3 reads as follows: CASRTTGGSSYEQYF. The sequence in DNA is TGCGCCAGCAGGACCACAGGGGGCAGTTCCTACGAGCAGTACTTC.